This TCR beta chain is drawn from a study of blood T cells in healthy people across ages. Primers used in a second PCR of about 6 to 11 cycles were a sample-barcoded 5' primer and a J-beta primer mix. Via MiXCR, TCRdb re-called the 5' RACE reads, giving one row per CDR3 protein. The data show approximately 730,000 distinct CDR3 sequences, about 55% seen once. Findings and limits, study-wide: Unsorted PBMC material precluded a definitive naive versus antigen-experienced comparison.

Note on this clonotype: Its antigen is still unknown.

The CDR3 sequence is 13 residues long. In germline, CDR1 is DFQATT, CDR2 SNEGSKA (reference sequence). With 5 bases removed from V and 5 bases from J, the gap between germline ends came to 13 bases. The genes are TRBV20-1 and TRBJ2-1, with D perhaps matching TRBD2 (5 bases). The sequenced material came from blood. The receptor's source is an elderly man in good health. DNA of the CDR3: TGCAGTGCTGGGGTAGCGATCCACAATGAGCAGTTCTTC. It translates to CSAGVAIHNEQFF.